The T cell receptor beta chain under discussion was sequenced for a study of human T cells and chemical hapten exposure. Overall study: Upper back patch tests used 0.01% DPC, scored after 6 days. Whole-study results and caveats: PT1 expanded TCR counts correlated positively with patch test score.

As for this clonotype: What it recognizes is unknown.

Unique molecular identifiers were attached to individual cDNA molecules within the library. One entry per CDR3 protein, called by TCRdb with MiXCR from the RACE reads. The repertoire consists of more than 70,000 distinct CDR3 sequences, with about a tenth occurring once and the leading ten covering about 1%. Time point here: patch test 3, about 24 weeks after DPC sensitization. Sample treatment: therapeutic diphenylcyclopropenone sensitization with weekly scalp DPC. Trimming cost V 4 bases and J 2 bases, with 5 bases left between them. This CDR3 region has 13 residues. CDR1 is LGHDT, CDR2 YNNKEL, per germline (reference sequence).

The genes are TRBV3-1 and TRBJ2-2; D unclear. This sample comprised whole blood, obtained in connection with sensitization to the hapten diphenylcyclopropenone (DPC). The receptor was isolated from a woman in her 30s with alopecia areata. Some clones in this sample may be carry-over from other donors' samples. The DNA for the CDR3 is TGTGCCAGCAGCCCCTTTAACACCGGGGAGCTGTTTTTT. Its translation: CASSPFNTGELFF.